Described below is a single T cell receptor beta chain sequence and its context. Its antigen is still unknown. Using immunoSEQ multiplex PCR, the repertoire was profiled, and TCRdb retains in-frame clones only, with some absent. The sample lists about 2.2 million clones, just over 90% seen once, with around 1.7% in the top ten. Positive CCR7 selection of CD45RO-negative cells yielded the naive CD8 cells, and terminally differentiated effector memory CD45RA+ cells were excluded. The data were obtained in a study of shared clonotypes between healthy human individuals. Study results and limitations: It was the few donors that limited the genetic and exposure-history diversity represented. Compared with memory subsets, naive subsets generally had larger estimated richness.

The receptor's source is a man aged 18 to 29 in good health. Some clones in this sample may be carry-over from other donors' samples. Sequenced: naive CD8+ T cells from PBMCs.

The CDR3 nucleotides are TGTGCCAGCAGCGGGGGGGAAACCAGGGTGTCAGATACGCAGTATTTT. This codes for CASSGGETRVSDTQYF. This chain joins TRBV5-6 and TRBJ2-3; 7 bases are a match to TRBD2. The junction had 12 bases not matched to a gene; V was cut back by 4 bases and J by 4 bases. The CDR3 runs 16 residues. The V gene's germline CDR1 is SGHDT and CDR2 YYEEEE.